A selection of T cell receptor beta chains follows, all from one sample in a study of T cells in Graves' hyperthyroidism and ophthalmopathy. A single record per CDR3 protein comes from TCRdb applying MiXCR to the multiplex PCR reads. The repertoire holds roughly 580,000 distinct CDR3 sequences, with 40% to 55% as singletons. Specimen: peripheral blood or thyroid tissue (not recorded which). All receptors come from a woman under 30 with Graves' hyperthyroidism. CDR3s include the opening cysteine and the closing phenylalanine or tryptophan. Fields, in order: J gene, clone size, D gene, V gene, CDR3 DNA, CDR3 protein. A D gene is named only where the DNA matches it firmly. Expanded clones get a size class; other rows say once, few or many, or leave the size out.

TRBJ2-7 | - | - | TRBV5-1 | TGCGCCAGCAGCTTTACCGGGACAAGGACCTACGAGCAGTACTTC | CASSFTGTRTYEQYF
TRBJ1-5 | - | - | TRBV20-1 | TGCAGTGCTAGGTTTCGGGATCAGCCCCAGCATTTT | CSARFRDQPQHF
TRBJ1-4 | - | - | TRBV2 | TGTGCCAGCAGCCAAGCGGCTAATGAAAAACTGTTTTTT | CASSQAANEKLFF
TRBJ1-1 | - | - | TRBV14 | TGTGCCAGCAGTGAAGTCAGGTGGGGCACTGAAGCTTTCTTT | CASSEVRWGTEAFF
TRBJ1-1 | - | - | TRBV29-1 | TGCAGCGTTTGGAGTGGGATTGGTGAAGCTTTCTTT | CSVWSGIGEAFF
TRBJ2-6 | - | - | TRBV15 | TGTGCCACCAGCAGAGACAGCTCTGGGGCCAACGGCCTGACTTTC | CATSRDSSGANGLTF
TRBJ1-1 | - | TRBD1 | TRBV19 | TGTGCCAGTAGTATAGGGACAGGGGCCATGAACACTGAAGCTTTCTTT | CASSIGTGAMNTEAFF
TRBJ2-4 | few | TRBD1 | TRBV2 | TGTGCCAGCAGTCCAGGGGGCATTCAGTACTTC | CASSPGGIQYF
TRBJ2-7 | - | - | TRBV6-5 | TGTGCCAGCAGTTACAAAAGGGCCTACGAGCAGTACTTC | CASSYKRAYEQYF
TRBJ2-5 | many | - | TRBV7-2 | TGTGCCAGCACTCAGGGACCGTCGAAAAAGACCCAGTACTTC | CASTQGPSKKTQYF
TRBJ2-7 | - | TRBD1 | TRBV5-1 | TGCGCCAGCAGCTTGGTAATGGGGACAGGGGTGTACGAGCAGTACTTC | CASSLVMGTGVYEQYF
TRBJ2-2 | - | TRBD2 | TRBV11-1 | TGTGCCAGCAGCTTAGCAAGACTAGCGGGAAAGAACACCGGGGAGCTGTTTTTT | CASSLARLAGKNTGELFF
TRBJ2-7 | - | - | TRBV25-1 | TGTGCCAGCAGTTACTCGGGGGAAATCCCCGAGCAGTACTTC | CASSYSGEIPEQYF
TRBJ2-7 | few | TRBD2 | TRBV7-3 | TGTGCCAGCAGCCTTAGCGGGGGTAACTCCTACGAGCAGTACTTC | CASSLSGGNSYEQYF
TRBJ1-6 | many | - | TRBV2 | TGTGCCAGCATTCGGCCCCGGGACCGAAGTTCACCCCTCCACTTT | CASIRPRDRSSPLHF
TRBJ1-5 | many | - | TRBV10-3 | TGTGCCAGCAGTAAGACAGGTCAAACCAATCAGCCCCAGCATTTT | CASSKTGQTNQPQHF
TRBJ2-7 | - | TRBD1 | TRBV12-3/TRBV12-4 | TGTGCCAGCAGTTTCGGGACAGGGTCCTCCTACGAGCAGTACTTC | CASSFGTGSSYEQYF
TRBJ1-5 | once | TRBD1 | TRBV2 | TGTGCCAGCAGTTTCCGGAGTCACAGGGGGGGAAATCAGCCCCAGCATTTT | CASSFRSHRGGNQPQHF
TRBJ2-5 | - | - | TRBV12-3/TRBV12-4 | TGTGCCAGCAGTTACAGGGACAACCAAGAGACCCAGTACTTC | CASSYRDNQETQYF
TRBJ1-1 | many | - | TRBV25-1 | TGTGCCAGCATCGAAGGCGGGAGGACTGAAGCTTTCTTT | CASIEGGRTEAFF
TRBJ1-2 | - | TRBD1 | TRBV9 | TGTGCCAGCAGCGTCTGGGACAGCGCCTATGGCTACACCTTC | CASSVWDSAYGYTF
TRBJ1-1 | few | TRBD1 | TRBV6-4 | TGTGCCAGCAGGGGGACAGGGGAGAACACTGAAGCTTTCTTT | CASRGTGENTEAFF
TRBJ2-7 | few | TRBD1 | TRBV7-9 | TGTGCCAGCAGCTTGGGGGGACAGGATCACGAGCAGTACTTC | CASSLGGQDHEQYF
TRBJ2-3 | - | - | TRBV7-7 | TGTGCTAGCAGCTTACGGATTAGCAGCACAGATACGCAGTATTTT | CASSLRISSTDTQYF
TRBJ2-7 | few | - | TRBV5-1 | TGCGCCAGCAGCTTGGCCCCGGACAAAATGTCCTACGAGCAGTACTTC | CASSLAPDKMSYEQYF
TRBJ1-2 | few | - | TRBV7-8 | TGCGCCAGCAGCCAAGCGGACGGTGGTATTGGCTACACCTTC | CASSQADGGIGYTF
TRBJ2-5 | few | - | TRBV7-9 | TGTGCCAGCAGCTTGGGGGTCAGGGTTGAGACCCAGTACTTC | CASSLGVRVETQYF
TRBJ2-5 | - | - | TRBV25-1 | - | CASSIYLCSGRGSSQETQYF
TRBJ1-1 | - | - | TRBV25-1 | TGTGCCAGCAGTGAATACACCGGGAACACTGAAGCTTTCTTT | CASSEYTGNTEAFF
TRBJ2-2 | - | - | TRBV24-1 | TGTGCCACCAGTGATTTGGGAGCCTTACCGAACACCGGGGAGCTGTTTTTT | CATSDLGALPNTGELFF
TRBJ2-5 | many | - | TRBV2 | TGTGCCAGCAGTGAACAGGGGGGGGGAGAGACCCAGTACTTC | CASSEQGGGETQYF
TRBJ1-6 | many | TRBD1 | TRBV6-5 | TGTGCCAGCAGTGAAGGGGGCAACACCCACTTT | CASSEGGNTHF
TRBJ1-2 | once | - | TRBV2 | TGTGCCAGCACGCTGGCGGACGGATACTTC | CASTLADGYF
TRBJ1-1 | many | TRBD1 | TRBV29-1 | TGCAGCGTGGATAGGGGGCGCGACACTGAAGCTTTCTTT | CSVDRGRDTEAFF
TRBJ2-7 | few | - | TRBV7-8 | TGTGCCAGCAGCTTATGGATATTGGGACTCTCCTACGAGCAGTACTTC | CASSLWILGLSYEQYF
TRBJ2-5 | many | TRBD2 | TRBV19 | TGTGCCAGCCAAACCGGGACTAGTGAGTCGGAGACCCAGTACTTC | CASQTGTSESETQYF
TRBJ1-2 | - | - | TRBV14 | TGTGCCAGCAGCCATTACTCACAGGTTGAGGATGGCTACACCTTC | CASSHYSQVEDGYTF
TRBJ1-2 | - | TRBD1 | TRBV6-5 | TGTGCCAGCAGTTACTCGGGACAGGAGGATGGCTACACCTTC | CASSYSGQEDGYTF
TRBJ1-2 | - | - | TRBV24-1 | TGTGCCGCCAGTGAGGGCAGGGTGTACGGCTACACCTTC | CAASEGRVYGYTF
TRBJ1-2 | few | - | TRBV5-1 | TGTGCCAGCAGCTTAAGACTCCGGGACTATGGCTACACCTTC | CASSLRLRDYGYTF
TRBJ2-6 | few | TRBD1 | TRBV14 | TGTGCCAGCAGCCAAGTGGGACAGGGGGCTGCTGGGGCCAACGTCCTGACTTTC | CASSQVGQGAAGANVLTF
TRBJ1-4 | many | - | TRBV15 | TGTGCCTCTCACAGGGCCCCTCGGGAAAAACTGTTTTTT | CASHRAPREKLFF
TRBJ1-6 | - | TRBD1 | TRBV20-1 | TGCAGTGCCGAGACAGGGGGCTATAATTCACCCCTCCACTTT | CSAETGGYNSPLHF
TRBJ1-1 | - | - | TRBV10-3 | TGTGCCATCAGTGCCATCGAAGCTTTCTTT | CAISAIEAFF
TRBJ1-2 | once | - | TRBV10-3 | TGTGCCATCAGCAGCGATACGACCTATGGCTACACCTTC | CAISSDTTYGYTF
TRBJ1-1 | few | - | TRBV10-3 | TGTGCCATCAGTGAGTCAGCCAGGGGGAACACTGAAGCTTTCTTT | CAISESARGNTEAFF
TRBJ2-7 | few | TRBD2 | TRBV10-3 | TGTGCCATCAGTACCGGGACTAGCAAGTCGTCCTACGAGCAGTACTTC | CAISTGTSKSSYEQYF
TRBJ1-3 | - | - | TRBV7-2 | TGTGCCAGCACCCAACCTCCTACGAGCTCTGGAAACACCATATATTTT | CASTQPPTSSGNTIYF
TRBJ1-5 | - | - | TRBV7-3 | TGTGCCAGCAGTGATCAGGTTTCTAATAGCAATCAGCCCCAGCATTTT | CASSDQVSNSNQPQHF
TRBJ2-5 | - | TRBD2 | TRBV12-3/TRBV12-4 | TGTGCCAGCAGCGATCTTAGCGGGAGGCAGACCCAGTACTTC | CASSDLSGRQTQYF